This T cell receptor (beta chain) was sequenced in a study of T cells in Graves' hyperthyroidism and ophthalmopathy. RNA transcripts provided the source from which TCR beta CDR3 regions were amplified. The study used the HTBI primer set for a first-round RT-PCR of the TCR CDR3. TCRdb re-called the multiplex PCR reads with MiXCR, one entry per CDR3 protein. The sample includes hundreds of thousands of distinct CDR3 sequences, 13% seen only once; the top ten take about 9.1%. CDR1 is SEHNR, CDR2 FQNEAQ, per germline (reference sequence). The CDR3 runs to 13 residues. V was clipped by 7 bases and J by 5 bases; unmatched bases: 8.

Material: blood. The rearrangement links TRBV7-9 to TRBJ2-7, with 7 bases lining up with TRBD1. The TCR comes from a woman aged 18-29 years with Graves' hyperthyroidism. CDR3 region: CASTLDRAHEQYF. CDR3 sequence (DNA): TGTGCCAGCACCCTCGACAGGGCCCACGAGCAGTACTTC.